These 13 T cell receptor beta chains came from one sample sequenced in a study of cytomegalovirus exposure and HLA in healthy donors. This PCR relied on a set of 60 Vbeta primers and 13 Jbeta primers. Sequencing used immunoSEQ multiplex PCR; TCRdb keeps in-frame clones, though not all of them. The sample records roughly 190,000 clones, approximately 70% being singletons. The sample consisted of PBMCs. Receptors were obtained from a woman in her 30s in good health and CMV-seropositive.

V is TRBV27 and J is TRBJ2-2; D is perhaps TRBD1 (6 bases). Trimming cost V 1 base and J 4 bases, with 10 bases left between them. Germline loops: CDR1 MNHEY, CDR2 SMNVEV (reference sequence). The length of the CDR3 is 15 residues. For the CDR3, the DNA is TGTGCCAGCAGTTTATACAGGGTGGTCACCGGGGAGCTGTTTTTT. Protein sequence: CASSLYRVVTGELFF.

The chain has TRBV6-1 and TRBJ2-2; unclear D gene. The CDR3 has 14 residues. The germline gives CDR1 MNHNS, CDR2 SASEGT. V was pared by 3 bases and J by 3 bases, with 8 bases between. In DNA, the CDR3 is TGTGCCAGCAGTGAGTTATTTGACACCGGGGAGCTGTTTTTT. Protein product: CASSELFDTGELFF.

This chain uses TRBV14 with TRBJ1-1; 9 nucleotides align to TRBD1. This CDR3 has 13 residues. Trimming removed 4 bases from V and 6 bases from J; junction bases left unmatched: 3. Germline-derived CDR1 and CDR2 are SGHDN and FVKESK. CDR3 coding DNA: TGTGCCAGCAGCCGGGGACAGGGCGCTGAAGCTTTCTTT. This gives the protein CASSRGQGAEAFF.

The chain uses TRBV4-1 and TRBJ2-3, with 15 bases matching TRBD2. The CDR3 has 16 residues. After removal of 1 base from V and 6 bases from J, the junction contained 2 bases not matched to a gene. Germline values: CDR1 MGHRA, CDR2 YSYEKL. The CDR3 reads CASSQVGTSGRDTQYF. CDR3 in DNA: TGCGCCAGCAGCCAAGTCGGGACTAGCGGGAGGGATACGCAGTATTTT.

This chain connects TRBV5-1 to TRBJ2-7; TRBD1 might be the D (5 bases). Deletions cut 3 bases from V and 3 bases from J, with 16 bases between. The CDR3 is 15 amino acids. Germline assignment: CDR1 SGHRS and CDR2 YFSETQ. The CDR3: CASSSNRQRRYEQYF. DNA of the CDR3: TGCGCCAGCAGCTCGAATCGACAGAGACGCTACGAGCAGTACTTC.

The DNA of the CDR3 is TGTGCCAGCAGTGAACATGGACTAGCGCCATACGAGCAGTACTTC. It yields the protein CASSEHGLAPYEQYF. The chain has TRBV6-1 and TRBJ2-7; 9 nucleotides align to TRBD2. This CDR3 comprises 15 residues. The germline V gene has CDR1 MNHNS and CDR2 SASEGT. V lost 2 bases and J lost 4; bases outside the gene matches: 6.

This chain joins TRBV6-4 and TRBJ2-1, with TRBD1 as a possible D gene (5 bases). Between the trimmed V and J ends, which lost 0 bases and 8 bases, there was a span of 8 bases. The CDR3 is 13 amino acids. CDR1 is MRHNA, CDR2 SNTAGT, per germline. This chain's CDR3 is CASSDSGRDEQFF. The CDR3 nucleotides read TGTGCCAGCAGTGACTCCGGCAGGGATGAGCAGTTCTTC.

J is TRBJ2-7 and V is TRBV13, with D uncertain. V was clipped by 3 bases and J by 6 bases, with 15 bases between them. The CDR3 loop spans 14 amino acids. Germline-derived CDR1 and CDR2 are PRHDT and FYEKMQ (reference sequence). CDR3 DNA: TGTGCCAGCAGCTTGGCCGGGTCCCGTCGCGAGCAGTACTTC. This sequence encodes CASSLAGSRREQYF. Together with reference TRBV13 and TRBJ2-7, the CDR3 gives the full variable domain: AAGVIQSPRHLIKEKRETATLKCYPIPRHDTVYWYQQGPGQDPQFLISFYEKMQSDKGSIPDRFSAQQFSDYHSELNMSSLELGDSALYFCASSLAGSRREQYFGPGTRLTVT.

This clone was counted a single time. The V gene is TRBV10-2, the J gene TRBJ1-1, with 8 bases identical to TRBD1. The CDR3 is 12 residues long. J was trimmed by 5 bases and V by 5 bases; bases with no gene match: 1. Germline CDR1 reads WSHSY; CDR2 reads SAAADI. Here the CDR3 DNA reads TGCGCCAGCAGTAACAGGGGGACTGAAGCTTTCTTT. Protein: CASSNRGTEAFF.

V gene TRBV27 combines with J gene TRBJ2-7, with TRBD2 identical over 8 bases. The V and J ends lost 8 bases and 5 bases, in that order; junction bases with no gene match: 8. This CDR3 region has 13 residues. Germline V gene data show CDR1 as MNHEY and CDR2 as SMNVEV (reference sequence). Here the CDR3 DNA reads TGTGCCAGCTGGAAACTAGCGGAGGACGAGCAGTACTTC. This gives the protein CASWKLAEDEQYF.

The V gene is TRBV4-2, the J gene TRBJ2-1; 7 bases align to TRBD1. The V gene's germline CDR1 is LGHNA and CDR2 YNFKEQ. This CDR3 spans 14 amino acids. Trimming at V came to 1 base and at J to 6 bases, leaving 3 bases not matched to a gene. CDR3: CASSQVGQSNEQFF. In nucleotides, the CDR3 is TGTGCCAGCAGCCAAGTGGGACAGAGCAATGAGCAGTTCTTC.

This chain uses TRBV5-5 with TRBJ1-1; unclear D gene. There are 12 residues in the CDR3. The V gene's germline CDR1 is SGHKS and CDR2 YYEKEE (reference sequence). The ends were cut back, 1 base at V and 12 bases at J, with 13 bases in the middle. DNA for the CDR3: TGTGCCAGCAGCTTGAATTTAGGCGGGACTTTCTTT. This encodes CASSLNLGGTFF.

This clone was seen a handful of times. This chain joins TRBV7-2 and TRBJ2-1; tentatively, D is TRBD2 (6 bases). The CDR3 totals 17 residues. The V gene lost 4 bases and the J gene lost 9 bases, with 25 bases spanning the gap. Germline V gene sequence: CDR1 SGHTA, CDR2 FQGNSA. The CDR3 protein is CASSSVMGTFFGGEQFF. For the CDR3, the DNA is TGTGCCAGCAGCTCCGTTATGGGGACTTTTTTTGGGGGTGAGCAGTTCTTC.